This T cell receptor delta chain was captured by sequencing in a study of gamma-delta T cells after stem cell transplantation. TCRdb processed the RT-PCR reads again with the CATT caller. Of over a thousand delta-chain clones detected, approximately 2.8% appear once; the ten largest clones hold 30% to 40%. V lost 0 bases and J lost 0; bases outside the gene matches: 12. Germline V gene sequence: CDR1 GEAIGNYY, CDR2 EKD. The CDR3 contains 18 residues. This clone was detected only a few times. This sequence may be a read error, since a much larger clone differs from it by one base. Other DNA sequences of this sample code for an identical CDR3.

The sequenced material came from gamma-delta T cells. The rearrangement uses TRDV2 and TRDJ1, with TRDD3 matching over 7 bases. The receptor's source is a human donor. It is not recorded whose cells these are; they may come from a transplant donor. Written as DNA, the CDR3 is TGTGCCTGTGACACCGTGCTCCGGGGGATCCTGTACACCGATAAACTCATCTTT. Translated, it gives CACDTVLRGILYTDKLIF.